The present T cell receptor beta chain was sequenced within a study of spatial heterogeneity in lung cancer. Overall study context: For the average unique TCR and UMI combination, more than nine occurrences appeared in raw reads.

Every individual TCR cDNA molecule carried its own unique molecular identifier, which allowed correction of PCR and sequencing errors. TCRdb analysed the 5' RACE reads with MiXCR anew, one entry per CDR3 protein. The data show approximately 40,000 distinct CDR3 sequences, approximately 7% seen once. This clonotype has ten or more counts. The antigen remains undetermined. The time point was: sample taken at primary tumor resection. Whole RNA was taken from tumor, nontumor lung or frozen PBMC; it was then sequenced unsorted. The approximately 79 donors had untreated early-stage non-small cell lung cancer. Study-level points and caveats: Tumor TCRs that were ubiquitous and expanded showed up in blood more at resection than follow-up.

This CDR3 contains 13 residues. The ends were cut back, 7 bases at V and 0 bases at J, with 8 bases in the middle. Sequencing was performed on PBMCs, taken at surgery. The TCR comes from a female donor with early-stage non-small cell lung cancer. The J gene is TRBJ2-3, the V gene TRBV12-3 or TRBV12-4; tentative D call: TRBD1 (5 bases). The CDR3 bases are TGTGCCAGCAAGACAGCTAGCACAGATACGCAGTATTTT. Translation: CASKTASTDTQYF.